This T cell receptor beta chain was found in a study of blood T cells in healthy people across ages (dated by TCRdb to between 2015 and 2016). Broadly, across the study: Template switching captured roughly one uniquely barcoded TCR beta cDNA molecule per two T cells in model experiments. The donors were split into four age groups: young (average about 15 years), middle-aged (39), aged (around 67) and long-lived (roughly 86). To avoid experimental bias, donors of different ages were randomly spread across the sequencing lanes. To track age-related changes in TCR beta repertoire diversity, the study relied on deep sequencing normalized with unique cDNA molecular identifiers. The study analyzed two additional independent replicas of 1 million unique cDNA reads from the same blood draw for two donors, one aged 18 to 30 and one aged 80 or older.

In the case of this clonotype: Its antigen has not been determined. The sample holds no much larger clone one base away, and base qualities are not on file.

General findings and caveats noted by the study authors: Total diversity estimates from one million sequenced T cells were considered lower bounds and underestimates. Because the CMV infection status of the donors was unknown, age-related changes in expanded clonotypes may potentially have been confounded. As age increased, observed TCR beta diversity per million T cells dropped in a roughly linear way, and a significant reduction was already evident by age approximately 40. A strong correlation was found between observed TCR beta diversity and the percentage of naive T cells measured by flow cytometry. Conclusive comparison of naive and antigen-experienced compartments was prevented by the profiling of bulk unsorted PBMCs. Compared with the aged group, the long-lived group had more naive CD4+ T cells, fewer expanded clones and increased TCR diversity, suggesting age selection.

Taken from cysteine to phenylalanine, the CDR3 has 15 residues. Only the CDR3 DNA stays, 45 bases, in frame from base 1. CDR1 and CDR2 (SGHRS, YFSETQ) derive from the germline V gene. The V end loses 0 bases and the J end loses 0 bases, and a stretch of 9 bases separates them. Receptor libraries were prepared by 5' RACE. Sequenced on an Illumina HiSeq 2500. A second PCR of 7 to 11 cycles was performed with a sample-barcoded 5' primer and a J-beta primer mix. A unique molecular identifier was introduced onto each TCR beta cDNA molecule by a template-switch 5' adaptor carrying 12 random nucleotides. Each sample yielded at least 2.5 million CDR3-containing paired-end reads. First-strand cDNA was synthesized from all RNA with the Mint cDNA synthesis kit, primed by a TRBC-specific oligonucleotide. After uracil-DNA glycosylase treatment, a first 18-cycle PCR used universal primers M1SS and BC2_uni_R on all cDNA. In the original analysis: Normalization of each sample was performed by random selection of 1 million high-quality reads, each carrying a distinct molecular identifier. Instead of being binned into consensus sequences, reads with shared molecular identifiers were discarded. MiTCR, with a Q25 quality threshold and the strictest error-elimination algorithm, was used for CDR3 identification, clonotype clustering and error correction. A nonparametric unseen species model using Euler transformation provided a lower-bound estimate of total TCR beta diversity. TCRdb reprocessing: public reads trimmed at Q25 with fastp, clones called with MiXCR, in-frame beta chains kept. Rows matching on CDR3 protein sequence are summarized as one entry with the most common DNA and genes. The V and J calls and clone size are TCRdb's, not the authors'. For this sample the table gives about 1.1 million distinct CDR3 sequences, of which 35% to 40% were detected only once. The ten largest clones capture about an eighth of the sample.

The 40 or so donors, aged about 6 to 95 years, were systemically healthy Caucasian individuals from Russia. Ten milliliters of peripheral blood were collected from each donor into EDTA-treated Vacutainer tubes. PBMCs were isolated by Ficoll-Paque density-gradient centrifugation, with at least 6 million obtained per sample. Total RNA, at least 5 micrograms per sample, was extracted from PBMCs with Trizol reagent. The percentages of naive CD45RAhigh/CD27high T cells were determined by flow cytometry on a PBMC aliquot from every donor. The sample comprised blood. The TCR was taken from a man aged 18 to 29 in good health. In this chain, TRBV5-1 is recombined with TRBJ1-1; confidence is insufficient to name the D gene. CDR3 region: CASSLAADMNTEAFF. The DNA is TGCGCCAGCAGCTTGGCGGCAGATATGAACACTGAAGCTTTCTTT. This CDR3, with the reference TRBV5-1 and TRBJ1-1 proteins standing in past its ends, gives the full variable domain KAGVTQTPRYLIKTRGQQVTLSCSPISGHRSVSWYQQTPGQGLQFLFEYFSETQRNKGNFPGRFSGRQFSNSRSEMNVSTLELGDSALYLCASSLAADMNTEAFFGQGTRLTVV.